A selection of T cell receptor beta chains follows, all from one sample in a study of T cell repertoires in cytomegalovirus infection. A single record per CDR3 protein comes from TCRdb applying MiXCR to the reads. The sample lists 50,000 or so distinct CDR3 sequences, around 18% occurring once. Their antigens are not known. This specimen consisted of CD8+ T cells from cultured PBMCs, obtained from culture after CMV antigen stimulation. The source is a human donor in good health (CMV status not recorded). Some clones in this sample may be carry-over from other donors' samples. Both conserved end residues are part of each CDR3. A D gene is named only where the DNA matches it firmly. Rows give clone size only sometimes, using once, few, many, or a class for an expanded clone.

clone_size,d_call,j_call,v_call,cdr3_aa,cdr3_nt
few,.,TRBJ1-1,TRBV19,CASSPHAGENTEAFF,TGTGCCAGTAGTCCCCACGCAGGGGAGAACACTGAAGCTTTCTTT
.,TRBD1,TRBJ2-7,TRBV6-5,CASSTRGSYEQYF,TGTGCCAGCAGTACCAGGGGGTCGTACGAGCAGTACTTC
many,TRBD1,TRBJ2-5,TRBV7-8,CASSLDRDRDGETQYF,TGTGCCAGCAGCTTAGATCGGGACAGGGACGGGGAGACCCAGTACTTC
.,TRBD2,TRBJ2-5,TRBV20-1,CSARGDPGLAGVIKTQYF,TGCAGTGCTAGAGGAGATCCGGGACTAGCGGGTGTTATTAAAACCCAGTACTTC
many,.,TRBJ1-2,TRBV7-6,CASSLLGEDDYGYTF,TGTGCCAGCAGCTTACTCGGGGAAGATGACTATGGCTACACCTTC
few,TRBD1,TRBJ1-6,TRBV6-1,CASILKDRGNYNSPLHF,TGTGCCAGCATACTTAAGGACAGGGGGAACTATAATTCACCCCTCCACTTT
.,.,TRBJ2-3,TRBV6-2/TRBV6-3,CASSYSTRELTDTQYF,TGTGCCAGCAGTTACTCGACCAGGGAACTCACAGATACGCAGTATTTT
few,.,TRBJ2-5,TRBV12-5,CASGFQGREETQYF,TGTGCTAGTGGTTTTCAGGGGAGGGAAGAGACCCAGTACTTC
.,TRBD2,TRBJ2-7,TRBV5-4,CASSLDSSGSITYEQYF,TGTGCCAGCAGCTTGGATTCTAGCGGGAGTATCACCTACGAGCAGTACTTC
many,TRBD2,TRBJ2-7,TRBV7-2,CASSRTSGSSYEQYF,TGTGCCAGCAGCAGGACTAGCGGGAGCTCCTACGAGCAGTACTTC
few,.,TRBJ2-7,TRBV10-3,CATAGGFGYEQYF,TGTGCCACCGCCGGAGGGTTTGGATACGAGCAGTACTTC